This T cell receptor beta chain was documented in a study of T cells in Graves' hyperthyroidism and ophthalmopathy. This clonotype was observed at least ten times. Antigen: not known. TCR beta CDR3 regions were amplified from RNA. First-round RT-PCR with HTBI primers amplified the TCR CDR3 region. TCRdb reprocessed the multiplex PCR reads with MiXCR, giving one entry per CDR3 protein. The sample carries 300,000 to 350,000 distinct CDR3 sequences, about 18% recorded once. The length of the CDR3 is 14 residues. Trimming pared 8 bases from V and 5 bases from J, leaving 16 bases between. Germline values: CDR1 SNHLY, CDR2 FYNNEI. Whole-study findings and limits: Researchers found most expanded thyroid clonotypes above 0.001 in blood as well.

J is TRBJ2-1 and V is TRBV2; D might be TRBD1 (5 bases). This sequence originates from a woman aged 45 to 65 with Graves' hyperthyroidism. The sequencing sample was made of blood. CDR3 bases: TGTGCCAGCGCTCCCCTCTTAGGGGACAATGAGCAGTTCTTC. It is translated as CASAPLLGDNEQFF. Complete variable domain (other parts from reference TRBV2 and TRBJ2-1): EPEVTQTPSHQVTQMGQEVILRCVPISNHLYFYWYRQILGQKVEFLVSFYNNEISEKSEIFDDQFSVERPDGSNFTLKIRSTKLEDSAMYFCASAPLLGDNEQFFGPGTRLTVL.